The 31 T cell receptor beta chains below were found in one sample sequenced in a study of blood T cell repertoires in COVID-19. Clones were read by immunoSEQ multiplex PCR, and TCRdb kept only the in-frame ones, dropping some. This sample has about 250,000 clones, with about 91% found just once. Sample: peripheral blood. The receptors stem from a man older than 75 with acute or convalescent COVID-19.

The CDR3 loop is CASSPTTTANYGYTF. In nucleotides, the CDR3 is TGTGCCAGCAGCCCAACCACGACAGCTAACTATGGCTACACCTTC. The V and J genes are TRBV5-6 and TRBJ1-2; D might be TRBD1 (5 bases). The CDR3 is made up of 15 amino acids. V lost 4 bases to trimming and J lost 0 bases, with 13 bases between them. Per the germline V gene, CDR1 is SGHDT and CDR2 is YYEEEE.

This chain connects TRBV7-7 to TRBJ2-2; TRBD2 aligns across 10 bases. Per the germline V gene, CDR1 is SSHAT and CDR2 is FNYEAQ (reference sequence). V trimming: 5 bases; J trimming: 3 bases; junction bases outside the gene matches: 6. The CDR3 spans 16 residues. In DNA, the CDR3 is TGTGCCAGCAGCCCTGTAGCGGGGGGCGACACCGGGGAGCTGTTTTTT. Amino acid sequence: CASSPVAGGDTGELFF.

CDR3 sequence reads: CASSLGHSSSGNTIYF. The DNA of the CDR3 is TGTGCCAGCAGCTTGGGTCACTCTTCCTCTGGAAACACCATATATTTT. This chain uses TRBV5-5 with TRBJ1-3; no reliable D call. Germline CDR1 and CDR2: SGHKS and YYEKEE (reference sequence). The CDR3 has 16 amino acids. The V gene lost 0 bases and the J gene lost 0 bases, with 10 bases spanning the gap. Based on the CDR3 plus reference TRBV5-5 and TRBJ1-3, the full variable domain is DAGVTQSPTHLIKTRGQQVTLRCSPISGHKSVSWYQQVLGQGPQFIFQYYEKEERGRGNFPDRFSARQFPNYSSELNVNALLLGDSALYLCASSLGHSSSGNTIYFGEGSWLTVV.

CDR3 amino acids: CASSLDRSGRILKRETQYF. As DNA, the CDR3 is TGTGCCAGCAGCTTAGATCGAAGCGGGAGGATCCTCAAGAGGGAGACCCAGTACTTC. The gene calls are TRBV11-3 and TRBJ2-5, with TRBD2 matching 9 bases. V gave up 0 bases and J gave up 5 bases; unmatched junction bases: 16. The CDR3 runs 19 residues. Per germline, CDR1 SGHNT and CDR2 YENEEA.

The chain recombines TRBV12-3 or TRBV12-4 with TRBJ1-2; D call uncertain. CDR3 size: 12 residues. Trimming took off 5 bases at V and 8 bases at J, with 12 bases between the two ends. The CDR3 loop reads CASSPGKRGYTF. The CDR3 nucleotides are TGTGCCAGCAGTCCCGGGAAACGAGGCTACACCTTC.

This chain joins TRBV7-6 and TRBJ2-1, with 8 bases matching TRBD2. The junction had 3 bases not matched to a gene; V was cut back by 1 base and J by 10 bases. The CDR3 runs to 13 residues. From germline, CDR1 is SGHVS and CDR2 FNYEAQ. CDR3 nucleotide sequence: TGTGCCAGCAGCTTAGAGGGCGGGAGGGAGCAGTTCTTC. Protein: CASSLEGGREQFF.

The V gene is TRBV28, the J gene TRBJ1-6; D gene uncertain. Germline values: CDR1 MDHEN, CDR2 SYDVKM. The V end was cut by 3 bases, the J end by 9 bases, with 18 bases between. CDR3 size: 16 residues. The CDR3 spells CASSFSQLLSLSPLHF. The CDR3 DNA follows: TGTGCCAGCAGTTTTAGCCAGCTCCTATCACTTTCACCCCTCCACTTT. The whole variable domain, remainder taken from reference TRBV28 and TRBJ1-6, is DVKVTQSSRYLVKRTGEKVFLECVQDMDHENMFWYRQDPGLGLRLIYFSYDVKMKEKGDIPEGYSVSREKKERFSLILESASTNQTSMYLCASSFSQLLSLSPLHFGNGTRLTVT.

V usage is TRBV19 and J usage is TRBJ1-5; 7 nucleotides match TRBD1. J was trimmed by 2 bases and V by 6 bases; bases with no gene match: 4. The CDR3 covers 14 residues. Germline V gene data show CDR1 as LNHDA and CDR2 as SQIVND (reference sequence). CDR3 DNA: TGTGCCAGTAGCTCTACAGGGGGCAATCAGCCCCAGCATTTT. Translated: CASSSTGGNQPQHF. The full variable domain, rest sourced from reference TRBV19 and TRBJ1-5, is DGGITQSPKYLFRKEGQNVTLSCEQNLNHDAMYWYRQDPGQGLRLIYYSQIVNDFQKGDIAEGYSVSREKKESFPLTVTSAQKNPTAFYLCASSSTGGNQPQHFGDGTRLSIL.

This chain joins TRBV12-5 and TRBJ2-3, with 10 bases matching TRBD2. Germline V gene data show CDR1 as LGHNT and CDR2 as FRNRAP. The CDR3 length is 16 residues. Trimming took 7 bases from V and 4 from J; bases not matched to a gene: 11. For the CDR3, the DNA is TGTGCTAGTGCAGCCTCTAGCGGGAGTGGGGCAGATACGCAGTATTTT. Encoded protein: CASAASSGSGADTQYF.

This clone was seen only a few times. V usage is TRBV2 and J usage is TRBJ2-3; tentatively, D is TRBD2 (5 bases). V shed 4 bases and J shed 0 bases, with 8 bases lying between them. Germline values: CDR1 SNHLY, CDR2 FYNNEI. The CDR3 length is 14 residues. CDR3 sequence reads: CASSGTASTDTQYF. The DNA of the CDR3 is TGTGCCAGCAGTGGGACTGCTAGCACAGATACGCAGTATTTT. The full variable domain, completed using reference TRBV2 and TRBJ2-3, is EPEVTQTPSHQVTQMGQEVILRCVPISNHLYFYWYRQILGQKVEFLVSFYNNEISEKSEIFDDQFSVERPDGSNFTLKIRSTKLEDSAMYFCASSGTASTDTQYFGPGTRLTVL.

The rearrangement joins TRBV9 to TRBJ2-5, with TRBD2 as a possible D gene (6 bases). The germline V gene has CDR1 SGDLS and CDR2 YYNGEE. The CDR3 is made up of 14 amino acids. Trimming left V 4 bases short and J 5 bases short, with 15 bases between. CDR3 protein: CASSFGTRYETQYF. DNA for the CDR3: TGTGCCAGCAGCTTTGGGACTCGATATGAGACCCAGTACTTC.

The CDR3 region has the DNA TGTGCCAGTGGAAGGGCGGGAAATACTGAAGCTTTCTTT. Translated: CASGRAGNTEAFF. The chain uses TRBV6-5 and TRBJ1-1, with no clear D. The CDR3 is made up of 13 amino acids. Trimming shortened V by 9 bases and J by 5 bases, and 16 bases separated the two germline ends. Germline V gene data show CDR1 as MNHEY and CDR2 as SVGAGI.

The V call is TRBV7-6, the J call TRBJ2-1; TRBD2 aligns across 13 bases. Germline CDR1 is SGHVS and CDR2 is FNYEAQ. The CDR3 is 16 residues long. V was pared by 4 bases and J by 12 bases, with 12 bases of the junction left unmatched. CDR3 amino acids: CASSSQFTSGGALQFF. The CDR3 region has the DNA TGTGCCAGCAGCTCCCAATTTACTAGCGGGGGGGCCCTGCAGTTCTTC.

The chain recombines TRBV7-8 with TRBJ2-7; 7 bases line up with TRBD1. Germline V gene lookup returns CDR1 SGHVS and CDR2 FQNEAQ. The CDR3 sequence is 12 residues long. Trimming at V came to 5 bases and at J to 6 bases, leaving 4 bases not matched to a gene. CDR3 DNA sequence: TGTGCCAGCAGCCTACCAGGGGGCGAGCAGTACTTC. Amino acid sequence: CASSLPGGEQYF.

The chain carries TRBV7-6 and TRBJ2-1; the match to TRBD2 covers 15 bases. In germline, CDR1 is SGHVS, CDR2 FNYEAQ. The ends lost 6 bases at V and 0 bases at J; junction bases unmatched: 0. The CDR3 has 16 residues. This CDR3 reads CASRGLAGGSYNEQFF. CDR3 nucleotides: TGTGCCAGCAGGGGACTAGCGGGGGGCTCCTACAATGAGCAGTTCTTC.

V usage is TRBV11-2 and J usage is TRBJ2-3; a weak D match, TRBD2 (6 bases). V gave up 1 base and J gave up 5 bases, with 13 bases separating them. In germline, CDR1 is SGHAT, CDR2 FQNNGV. The CDR3 has 15 residues. The CDR3 DNA reads as TGTGCCAGCAGCTTAGCCCCGGGAGCTGAAGATACGCAGTATTTT. Translated, it gives CASSLAPGAEDTQYF.

The chain combines TRBV11-2 with TRBJ2-4; 9 bases map to TRBD1. The V gene end was trimmed by 6 bases and the J gene end by 8 bases; junction bases not matched to a gene: 11. In germline, CDR1 is SGHAT, CDR2 FQNNGV. The CDR3 runs 15 residues. CDR3: CASSFYLDRGDIQYF. DNA for the CDR3: TGTGCCAGCAGTTTCTACCTGGACAGGGGAGACATTCAGTACTTC.

The V gene is TRBV6-5, the J gene TRBJ1-3; TRBD1 is a possible D gene (5 bases). The CDR3 has 15 residues. V lost 2 bases and J lost 4, with 12 bases in between. CDR1 and CDR2 (germline): MNHEY, SVGAGI. DNA for the CDR3: TGTGCCAGCAGTTACCCTGGCAGGGAAGGAAACACCATATATTTT. It is translated as CASSYPGREGNTIYF.

The J gene is TRBJ1-4, the V gene TRBV3-1 (or the pseudogene TRBV3-2); no firm D call. The CDR3 is made up of 15 amino acids. Germline loops: CDR1 LGHDT, CDR2 YNNKEL (reference sequence). Trimming shortened V by 0 bases and J by 9 bases, and 14 bases separated the two germline ends. CDR3 residues: CASSQDISGGQKLFF. The CDR3 bases are TGTGCCAGCAGCCAAGATATTTCGGGAGGGCAAAAACTGTTTTTT.

V is TRBV6-5 and J is TRBJ2-1, with D maybe TRBD1 (6 bases). The CDR3 runs to 14 residues. Germline assignment: CDR1 MNHEY and CDR2 SVGAGI. Deletions cut 10 bases from V and 4 bases from J, with 17 bases between. The CDR3 nucleotides read TGTGCCACCGATTCGGGGACACTTTACAATGAGCAGTTCTTC. It specifies CATDSGTLYNEQFF.

Worth noting for this clone: The sample holds other DNA sequences that translate to the same CDR3. The chain employs TRBV5-1 and TRBJ2-1; TRBD2 might be the D (6 bases). CDR1 is SGHRS, CDR2 YFSETQ, per germline. Trimming removed 0 bases at V and 4 bases at J, with 8 bases between. The CDR3 sequence is 14 residues long. DNA for the CDR3: TGCGCCAGCAGCTTGGTGGCGGGGTACAATGAGCAGTTCTTC. Translation: CASSLVAGYNEQFF.

CDR3 amino acids: CASRGTGVSSYEQYF. DNA of the CDR3: TGCGCCAGCAGGGGAACAGGGGTGTCATCCTACGAGCAGTACTTC. The rearrangement links TRBV4-3 to TRBJ2-7; 7 bases are a match to TRBD1. The CDR3 length is 15 residues. The germline V gene has CDR1 LGHNA and CDR2 YSLEER. Germline trimming cut 6 bases from V and 1 base from J; bases unmatched to any gene: 9.

This clone was observed a handful of times. The rearrangement links TRBV2 to TRBJ1-5, with D perhaps TRBD1 (5 bases). Germline values: CDR1 SNHLY, CDR2 FYNNEI. The length of the CDR3 is 13 residues. V lost 8 bases and J lost 11, with 19 bases in between. CDR3 sequence: CASGGTWGYSQHF. The CDR3 bases are TGTGCCAGCGGGGGGACCTGGGGTTATTCCCAGCATTTT.

This clone was found a few times. The gene calls are TRBV5-8 and TRBJ2-7, with D perhaps matching TRBD1 (5 bases). Germline loops: CDR1 SGHTS, CDR2 YDEGEE. The CDR3 has 16 amino acids. The ends were cut back, 9 bases at V and 1 base at J, with 23 bases in the middle. The CDR3 region is CATKVDQGSSSYEQYF. The DNA of the CDR3 is TGTGCCACAAAAGTGGACCAGGGATCATCGTCCTACGAGCAGTACTTC.

The J gene is TRBJ1-2, the V gene TRBV9, with D maybe TRBD1 (5 bases). The CDR3 has 14 residues. Trimming pared 3 bases from V and 5 bases from J, leaving 14 bases between. Germline CDR1 SGDLS, CDR2 YYNGEE. The CDR3 is CASSAELGGYGYTF. CDR3 nucleotides: TGTGCCAGCAGCGCGGAACTCGGGGGATATGGCTACACCTTC.

The V call is TRBV11-2, the J call TRBJ1-5; 9 nucleotides match TRBD1. Germline V gene lookup returns CDR1 SGHAT and CDR2 FQNNGV. V gave up 1 base and J gave up 7 bases; unmatched junction bases: 11. This CDR3 is 17 amino acids long. Here the CDR3 reads CASSLAPGQGQGQPQHF. The DNA of the CDR3 is TGTGCCAGCAGCTTAGCTCCTGGACAGGGGCAGGGCCAGCCCCAGCATTTT.

The rearrangement links TRBV13 to TRBJ1-5; TRBD1 aligns across 7 bases. Germline V gene lookup returns CDR1 PRHDT and CDR2 FYEKMQ (reference sequence). The CDR3 length is 14 residues. J was trimmed by 7 bases and V by 6 bases; bases with no gene match: 9. CDR3: CASSRQGDGQPQHF. DNA for the CDR3: TGTGCCAGCAGTCGACAGGGTGACGGACAGCCCCAGCATTTT. Supplemented by reference TRBV13 and TRBJ1-5, the full variable domain reads AAGVIQSPRHLIKEKRETATLKCYPIPRHDTVYWYQQGPGQDPQFLISFYEKMQSDKGSIPDRFSAQQFSDYHSELNMSSLELGDSALYFCASSRQGDGQPQHFGDGTRLSIL.

This chain uses TRBV7-2 with TRBJ2-7, with unresolved D. This CDR3 comprises 13 residues. V was pared by 1 base and J by 3 bases, with 7 bases between. Looked up from germline, CDR1 is SGHTA and CDR2 is FQGNSA. The CDR3 DNA is TGTGCCAGCAGCTTAGGGCAGATCTACGAGCAGTACTTC. Encoded protein: CASSLGQIYEQYF.

The chain joins TRBV6-5 to TRBJ2-7, with TRBD2 as a possible D gene (5 bases). The CDR3 covers 14 residues. V was cut by 2 bases and J by 0 bases, with 8 bases left in between. The germline gives CDR1 MNHEY, CDR2 SVGAGI. CDR3 DNA: TGTGCCAGCAGTTACGGACGGGACTCCTACGAGCAGTACTTC. This translates into CASSYGRDSYEQYF.

The chain links TRBV6-1 to TRBJ1-1; tentatively, D is TRBD1 (5 bases). V was shortened by 3 bases and J by 0 bases, with 20 bases between the two germline ends. The CDR3 sequence is 18 residues long. Germline V gene lookup returns CDR1 MNHNS and CDR2 SASEGT. CDR3 in amino acids: CASSERGSRLFMNTEAFF. The CDR3 region has the DNA TGTGCCAGCAGTGAGCGGGGCTCAAGATTATTCATGAACACTGAAGCTTTCTTT.

There are a few counts of this clone. The V call is TRBV7-9, the J call TRBJ2-2, with D maybe TRBD1 (6 bases). CDR1 and CDR2 (germline): SEHNR, FQNEAQ (reference sequence). The CDR3 loop spans 15 amino acids. Trimming took 2 bases from V and 0 from J, leaving 7 bases between them. The CDR3 nucleotides are TGTGCCAGCAGCTTACAGGGGCCGAACACCGGGGAGCTGTTTTTT. Translating gives CASSLQGPNTGELFF.